Following are 22 T cell receptor beta chains from one sample sequenced in a study of T cell responses to AZD1222 COVID-19 vaccine. The table came from immunoSEQ multiplex PCR; TCRdb's copy has only in-frame clones and leaves some out. The sample holds fewer than 120,000 clones, about 88% seen once. The sample was peripheral blood, taken on day 0 of AZD1222 vaccination. The receptor source for this set is an adult in good health.

The J gene is TRBJ2-3, the V gene TRBV18; D is uncertain. Germline assignment: CDR1 KGHSH and CDR2 LQKENI. V was shortened by 3 bases and J by 0 bases, with 4 bases between the two germline ends. CDR3 length equals 13 residues. The CDR3, as DNA: TGTGCCAGCTCACCCACTAGCACAGATACGCAGTATTTT. Translation: CASSPTSTDTQYF.

The chain combines TRBV5-1 with TRBJ2-5; 7 positions match TRBD1. The CDR3 length is 16 residues. The V segment lost 0 bases and the J segment 5 bases; nucleotides outside the gene matches: 10. Germline V gene sequence: CDR1 SGHRS, CDR2 YFSETQ. The CDR3 DNA reads TGCGCCAGCAGCTTGGCCGGCTCCGACAGGGCGGAGACCCAGTACTTC. This codes for CASSLAGSDRAETQYF.

The J gene is TRBJ1-5, the V gene TRBV6-5; 8 bases map to TRBD1. The CDR3 is made up of 15 amino acids. With 6 bases clipped from V and 3 bases from J, the junction kept 7 bases outside the gene matches. Per the germline V gene, CDR1 is MNHEY and CDR2 is SVGAGI. The CDR3 loop reads CASRGQGIPNQPQHF. The CDR3 DNA reads as TGTGCCAGCAGAGGACAGGGTATTCCCAATCAGCCCCAGCATTTT.

This sequence joins TRBV30 and TRBJ1-5; D is undetermined. Germline-derived CDR1 and CDR2 are GTSNPN and SVGIG (reference sequence). This CDR3 region has 13 residues. Trimming took 2 bases from V and 4 from J, leaving 9 bases between them. In DNA, the CDR3 is TGTGCCTGGAGTTTACCCGGGAATCAGCCCCAGCATTTT. It yields the protein CAWSLPGNQPQHF.

The chain carries TRBV27 and TRBJ2-1; D unclear. Germline loops: CDR1 MNHEY, CDR2 SMNVEV (reference sequence). This CDR3 has 11 residues. Trimming removed 3 bases at V and 8 bases at J, with 5 bases between. The DNA of the CDR3 is TGTGCCAGCAGTTTGCTCCATGAGCAGTTCTTC. It encodes CASSLLHEQFF.

The chain couples TRBV27 to TRBJ2-1; D remains unclear. The CDR3 is made up of 17 amino acids. Germline V CDR1 and CDR2: MNHEY, SMNVEV (reference sequence). The V end was cut by 6 bases, the J end by 0 bases, with 18 bases between. The CDR3 sequence is CASRNSKSFPSYNEQFF. The CDR3 region has the DNA TGTGCCAGCAGGAACAGTAAAAGTTTTCCCTCCTACAATGAGCAGTTCTTC.

The genes are TRBV19 and TRBJ1-1; 7 bases map to TRBD1. Trimming removed 5 bases from V and 7 bases from J; junction bases left unmatched: 7. This CDR3 spans 13 amino acids. CDR1 is LNHDA, CDR2 SQIVND, per germline (reference sequence). The CDR3 sequence is CASSLGQVREAFF. CDR3 DNA sequence: TGTGCCAGTAGTCTTGGACAGGTTCGTGAAGCTTTCTTT.

This clone was observed a few times. This chain connects TRBV6-5 to TRBJ1-1; D gene uncertain. The germline V gene encodes CDR1 MNHEY and CDR2 SVGAGI. This CDR3 has 14 amino acids. Trimming left V 1 base short and J 1 base short, with 7 bases between. This CDR3 is CASSYFAANTEAFF. In DNA form, the CDR3 reads TGTGCCAGCAGTTACTTTGCTGCGAACACTGAAGCTTTCTTT.

The chain employs TRBV11-2 and TRBJ1-1; no clear D gene. There are 13 residues in the CDR3. V lost 5 bases to trimming and J lost 3 bases, with 10 bases between them. Per germline, CDR1 SGHAT and CDR2 FQNNGV. The DNA of the CDR3 is TGTGCCAGCAGCCGCCCGGCGGACACTGAAGCTTTCTTT. It translates to CASSRPADTEAFF.

This chain joins TRBV4-1 and TRBJ1-1; 8 bases agree with TRBD1. Losses at the gene ends were 3 bases for V and 1 base for J; bases not matched to a gene: 4. Germline CDR1 and CDR2: MGHRA and YSYEKL. The CDR3 runs to 15 residues. The CDR3 region has the DNA TGCGCCAGCAGCCAGTCCGGGACAGGGAACACTGAAGCTTTCTTT. Protein: CASSQSGTGNTEAFF.

This clone has only a few counts. The V gene is TRBV13, the J gene TRBJ2-7; no clear D. The germline V gene encodes CDR1 PRHDT and CDR2 FYEKMQ (reference sequence). The CDR3 totals 12 residues. Trimming removed 1 base from V and 6 bases from J, with 7 bases in between. The CDR3 is CASSLEGPEQYF. CDR3 DNA sequence: TGTGCCAGCAGCTTAGAGGGTCCCGAGCAGTACTTC.

The V call is TRBV9, the J call TRBJ2-3, with D unresolved. The germline V gene has CDR1 SGDLS and CDR2 YYNGEE. CDR3 length: 14 residues. With 0 bases removed from V and 2 bases from J, the gap between germline ends came to 7 bases. Here the CDR3 DNA reads TGTGCCAGCAGCGTAGTAAATCCCACAGATACGCAGTATTTT. Protein: CASSVVNPTDTQYF.

The rearrangement joins TRBV12-3 or TRBV12-4 to TRBJ1-2; D not certain. CDR3 length: 12 residues. Trimming took 6 bases from V and 6 from J, leaving 11 bases between them. CDR3 bases: TGTGCCAGCAGACCTAGGAGAGATGGCTACACCTTC. Translating gives CASRPRRDGYTF.

In regard to this clone: Other DNA sequences in this sample translate to the same CDR3. The chain has TRBV7-9 and TRBJ2-7; D is perhaps TRBD2 (6 bases). The CDR3 has 13 residues. The V gene's germline CDR1 is SEHNR and CDR2 FQNEAQ (reference sequence). Deletions cut 5 bases from V and 4 bases from J, with 12 bases between. CDR3 bases: TGTGCCAGCAGCCCCCCGGAGGGGTACGAGCAGTACTTC. Translated, it gives CASSPPEGYEQYF.

V usage is TRBV19 and J usage is TRBJ1-5; D possibly corresponds to TRBD1 (5 bases). V was pared by 1 base and J by 2 bases, with 15 bases between. Germline CDR1 LNHDA, CDR2 SQIVND (reference sequence). The CDR3 is made up of 17 amino acids. CDR3 bases: TGTGCCAGTAGTATAGGTGTGGGGGGTAGTCGCAATCAGCCCCAGCATTTT. It is translated as CASSIGVGGSRNQPQHF.

V is TRBV19 and J is TRBJ2-7, with 7 nucleotides matching TRBD1. The CDR3 sequence is 13 residues long. The J segment lost 1 base and the V segment lost 10 bases, leaving 7 bases of the junction unmatched. The germline gives CDR1 LNHDA, CDR2 SQIVND (reference sequence). CDR3 DNA: TGTGCCACTTTGGACAGGCTTTCCTACGAGCAGTACTTC. It specifies CATLDRLSYEQYF.

Written as DNA, the CDR3 is TGTGCCAGCAGGACGGGCGGGAAAAACATTCAGTACTTC. Translated: CASRTGGKNIQYF. The rearrangement joins TRBV12-3 or TRBV12-4 to TRBJ2-4; the D gene is possibly TRBD2 (5 bases). Trimming stripped 6 bases from V and 4 bases from J, with 10 bases between. This CDR3 comprises 13 residues.

The V and J genes are TRBV10-3 and TRBJ1-2; D not certain. This CDR3 is 14 amino acids long. Germline CDR1 ENHRY, CDR2 SYGVKD. The V and J ends lost 0 bases and 8 bases respectively, with 13 bases between them. DNA for the CDR3: TGTGCCATCAGTGAGTCTGGAGGGATTAGGGGCTACACCTTC. Amino acid sequence: CAISESGGIRGYTF.

The chain uses TRBV5-6 and TRBJ2-7; TRBD1 might be the D (6 bases). Trimming shortened V by 0 bases and J by 2 bases, and 15 bases separated the two germline ends. Germline V gene data show CDR1 as SGHDT and CDR2 as YYEEEE. This CDR3 comprises 16 residues. The CDR3 protein is CASSLGGTLLTYEQYF. The CDR3 region has the DNA TGTGCCAGCAGCTTGGGAGGGACACTCTTAACCTACGAGCAGTACTTC.

V usage is TRBV7-9 and J usage is TRBJ2-7; 7 bases match TRBD1. Germline-derived CDR1 and CDR2 are SEHNR and FQNEAQ (reference sequence). CDR3 size: 14 residues. With V trimmed by 5 bases and J by 4 bases, 8 bases remained unmatched. CDR3 bases: TGTGCCAGCAGCCCCGGGACAGTTACTTACGAGCAGTACTTC. This translates into CASSPGTVTYEQYF.

The DNA for the CDR3 is TGTGCCAGCAGCTTGGGACAGGTGACTGAAGCTTTCTTT. Translating it yields CASSLGQVTEAFF. This chain joins TRBV11-3 and TRBJ1-1; the match to TRBD1 covers 8 bases. Germline loops: CDR1 SGHNT, CDR2 YENEEA. The CDR3 has 13 amino acids. Losses at the gene ends were 3 bases for V and 5 bases for J; bases not matched to a gene: 2.

The chain employs TRBV21-1 and TRBJ1-1. TRBV21-1 is annotated as a pseudogene. The CDR3 totals 14 residues. In nucleotides, the CDR3 is TGTGCCAGCAGCAAGTATTGGGGAAACACTGAAGCTTTCTTT. It translates to CASSKYWGNTEAFF.